Listed here are 27 T cell receptor beta chains from one sample, sequenced in a study of T-cell reconstitution after alpha-beta-depleted transplantation in children. Unique molecular identifiers were used in preparing the TCRbeta library. One entry per CDR3 protein, called by TCRdb with MiXCR from the PCR reads. The repertoire holds about 180,000 distinct CDR3 sequences, with 11% as singletons. The source material was PBMCs, sampled before TCRalphabeta/CD19-depleted stem cell transplant. Receptors were obtained from a boy younger than 10 with acute myeloid leukemia, due to receive a stem cell transplant.

This clonotype has a count of ten or more. The chain combines TRBV4-1 with TRBJ1-6; D is unresolved. V lost 3 bases and J 2 bases, leaving 8 bases between the germline ends. Germline-derived CDR1 and CDR2 are MGHRA and YSYEKL. CDR3 length: 15 amino acids. The CDR3 DNA is TGCGCCAGCAGCCACGGGGAAACCTATAATTCACCCCTCCACTTT. Protein product: CASSHGETYNSPLHF.

This clonotype was found a few times. The chain links TRBV10-2 to TRBJ2-4; possibly TRBD2 for D (5 bases). In germline, CDR1 is WSHSY, CDR2 SAAADI. The V and J ends lost 7 bases and 0 bases respectively, with 13 bases between them. This CDR3 comprises 15 residues. Here the CDR3 reads CASTSTTLAKNIQYF. The CDR3 DNA reads TGCGCCAGCACATCGACTACCCTAGCCAAAAACATTCAGTACTTC.

The sample holds many counts of this clonotype. The rearrangement links TRBV5-5 to TRBJ1-1, with D unclear. The CDR3 is 15 residues long. Trimming left V 0 bases short and J 4 bases short, with 13 bases between. The germline gives CDR1 SGHKS, CDR2 YYEKEE (reference sequence). CDR3 protein: CASSLAVGRSTEAFF. CDR3 nucleotide sequence: TGTGCCAGCAGCTTGGCCGTAGGCAGGTCCACTGAAGCTTTCTTT.

This clonotype was counted ten times or more. The rearrangement links TRBV6-2 or TRBV6-3 to TRBJ1-5; 9 bases align to TRBD1. Trimming removed 5 bases from V and 2 bases from J; junction bases left unmatched: 19. Per the germline V gene, CDR1 is MNHEY and CDR2 is SVGEGT. The length of the CDR3 is 20 residues. The CDR3 coding sequence is TGTGCCAGCAGTACCAACAAACCCGGGACAGGGATTCCGGGCAATCAGCCCCAGCATTTT. Translated, it gives CASSTNKPGTGIPGNQPQHF.

This clonotype has at least ten counts. The rearrangement joins TRBV4-1 to TRBJ2-2; possible D gene TRBD2, 5 bases. Germline V gene data show CDR1 as MGHRA and CDR2 as YSYEKL. Trimming took off 4 bases at V and 3 bases at J, with 15 bases between the two ends. This CDR3 is built from 16 residues. The CDR3 loop reads CASSPKSGFDTGELFF. The CDR3 DNA sequence: TGCGCCAGCAGCCCCAAGTCGGGGTTTGACACCGGGGAGCTGTTTTTT.

This clonotype was observed at least ten times. V usage is TRBV10-3 and J usage is TRBJ2-1; TRBD2 might be the D (6 bases). Trimming took off 5 bases at V and 5 bases at J, with 13 bases between the two ends. The CDR3 has 14 residues. Germline CDR1 is ENHRY and CDR2 is SYGVKD. The CDR3 loop is CAISSQGGNNEQFF. In DNA, the CDR3 is TGTGCCATCAGTTCCCAGGGCGGGAACAATGAGCAGTTCTTC.

This clonotype was recorded many times. This rearrangement joins TRBV20-1 to TRBJ2-5, with 9 bases fitting TRBD1. Trimming cost V 6 bases and J 4 bases; bases outside gene matches: 6. The CDR3 is 13 amino acids. Per germline, CDR1 DFQATT and CDR2 SNEGSKA (reference sequence). This chain's CDR3 is CSAGNRGPETQYF. The CDR3 region has the DNA TGCAGTGCCGGCAACAGGGGGCCAGAGACCCAGTACTTC.

This clonotype has at least ten counts. The rearrangement joins TRBV29-1 to TRBJ2-4; maybe TRBD2 (5 bases). The CDR3 runs to 12 residues. Trimming stripped 1 base from V and 11 bases from J, with 12 bases between. Germline CDR1 SQVTM, CDR2 ANQGSEA. The DNA of the CDR3 is TGCAGCGTTGAAGCCAATGGTAGCGTTCAGTACTTC. This sequence encodes CSVEANGSVQYF.

Ten or more counts support this clonotype. This chain connects TRBV5-1 to TRBJ1-2; the match to TRBD1 covers 7 bases. Germline V gene sequence: CDR1 SGHRS, CDR2 YFSETQ. The V segment lost 4 bases and the J segment 8 bases; nucleotides outside the gene matches: 5. This CDR3 contains 12 residues. The CDR3 sequence: CASSLDRRGYTF. The CDR3 nucleotides are TGCGCCAGCAGCCTGGACAGGCGGGGCTACACCTTC.

Many counts were recorded for this clonotype. This sequence joins TRBV4-1 and TRBJ2-7, with TRBD1 matching 10 bases. Germline CDR1 MGHRA, CDR2 YSYEKL. The V segment lost 2 bases and the J segment 3 bases; nucleotides outside the gene matches: 4. This CDR3 is 15 amino acids long. The CDR3 region is CASSQTGTGVYEQYV. Written as DNA, the CDR3 is TGCGCCAGCAGCCAAACCGGGACAGGGGTCTACGAGCAGTACGTC.

This clonotype was picked up many times. This chain joins TRBV3-1 and TRBJ2-7; 7 nucleotides line up with TRBD2. Germline-derived CDR1 and CDR2 are LGHDT and YNNKEL (reference sequence). This CDR3 has 16 residues. V shed 0 bases, J shed 2 bases, and the junction held 7 bases outside the gene matches. CDR3 in amino acids: CASSQEIGGRTYEQYF. Here the CDR3 DNA reads TGTGCCAGCAGCCAAGAGATTGGCGGGAGAACCTACGAGCAGTACTTC.

This clonotype was detected many times. The genes are TRBV12-3 or TRBV12-4 and TRBJ1-4, with D unclear. This CDR3 is built from 13 residues. V lost 5 bases to trimming and J lost 7 bases, with 11 bases between them. The CDR3 here is CASSRAGPEKLFF. As DNA, the CDR3 is TGTGCCAGCAGTCGGGCCGGCCCTGAAAAACTGTTTTTT.

This clonotype was found many times. This chain links TRBV12-3 or TRBV12-4 with TRBJ1-1; D ambiguous. V was pared by 1 base and J by 9 bases, with 9 bases between. The CDR3 is made up of 12 amino acids. The CDR3 loop is CASSLEEGQAFF. The DNA for the CDR3 is TGTGCCAGCAGTTTAGAGGAAGGGCAAGCTTTCTTT.

The chain combines TRBV25-1 with TRBJ2-3; 12 positions agree with TRBD1. V gave up 6 bases and J gave up 4 bases; unmatched junction bases: 20. The CDR3 has 20 amino acids. Germline values: CDR1 MGHDK, CDR2 SYGVNS. In DNA, the CDR3 is TGTGCCAGCAGCCCCCCCATGGGGAGAGGGGACAGGGGGCTTGCAGATACGCAGTATTTT. Its protein is CASSPPMGRGDRGLADTQYF. Full variable domain (remainder filled in from reference TRBV25-1 and TRBJ2-3): EADIYQTPRYLVIGTGKKITLECSQTMGHDKMYWYQQDPGMELHLIHYSYGVNSTEKGDLSSESTVSRIRTEHFPLTLESARPSHTSQYLCASSPPMGRGDRGLADTQYFGPGTRLTVL.

This clonotype was seen ten or more times. A read error may produce the germline difference seen at one junction end. The V call is TRBV4-1, the J call TRBJ2-7; D possibly corresponds to TRBD1 (6 bases). Germline-derived CDR1 and CDR2 are MGHRA and YSYEKL. The CDR3 loop spans 13 amino acids. CDR3 nucleotides: TGCGCCAGCAGCCAAGATGGGACAAGGCCACTCGGGTTC. Amino acid sequence: CASSQDGTRPLGF.

This clonotype was observed at least ten times. V gene TRBV7-6 combines with J gene TRBJ1-3, with TRBD1 matching over 7 bases. V lost 5 bases and J lost 0; bases outside the gene matches: 7. The CDR3 contains 16 residues. In germline, CDR1 is SGHVS, CDR2 FNYEAQ. The CDR3 nucleotides are TGTGCCAGCAGCCGAGGGACAGCGAGCTCTGGAAACACCATATATTTT. Protein sequence: CASSRGTASSGNTIYF.

This clonotype was counted at least ten times. The rearrangement links TRBV14 to TRBJ2-7, with D possibly being TRBD1 or TRBD2 (5 bases each). This CDR3 has 15 residues. Germline V gene data show CDR1 as SGHDN and CDR2 as FVKESK. The V and J ends lost 2 bases and 3 bases respectively, with 14 bases between them. CDR3 loop: CASSQQGTLGYEQYF. The CDR3 DNA sequence: TGTGCCAGCAGCCAACAAGGGACGTTGGGCTACGAGCAGTACTTC.

This clonotype has a count of ten or more. The J gene is TRBJ1-6, the V gene TRBV27; 7 bases are a match to TRBD1. The CDR3 contains 15 residues. Trimming cost V 5 bases and J 2 bases; bases outside gene matches: 3. The V gene's germline CDR1 is MNHEY and CDR2 SMNVEV (reference sequence). The CDR3, as DNA: TGTGCCAGCAGTGCAGGGACAGCCTATAATTCACCCCTCCACTTT. It yields the protein CASSAGTAYNSPLHF.

This clonotype was seen at least ten times. CDR3 DNA: TGTGCCAGCACATTTAGCGGACTCTACGAGCAGTACTTC. Translating gives CASTFSGLYEQYF. The chain combines TRBV2 with TRBJ2-7; tentatively, D is TRBD2 (6 bases). The CDR3 spans 13 residues. V was shortened by 7 bases and J by 3 bases, with 13 bases between the two germline ends. Germline CDR1 reads SNHLY; CDR2 reads FYNNEI.

This clonotype was counted ten times or more. The J gene is TRBJ1-5, the V gene TRBV2; possibly TRBD1 for D (5 bases). CDR3 size: 16 residues. Germline assignment: CDR1 SNHLY and CDR2 FYNNEI. Trimming cost V 7 bases and J 8 bases, with 24 bases left between them. The CDR3 protein is CASTRSPRGSPKPQHF. The CDR3, as DNA: TGTGCCAGCACCCGGAGCCCCCGGGGCTCCCCTAAGCCCCAGCATTTT.

There are many counts of this clonotype. The rearrangement links TRBV7-3 to TRBJ1-1; D gene unclear. Germline loops: CDR1 SGHTA, CDR2 FQGTGA. CDR3 length equals 13 residues. Trimming stripped 5 bases from V and 5 bases from J, with 12 bases between. This CDR3 is CASSPSLGTEAFF. DNA of the CDR3: TGTGCCAGCAGCCCCAGTTTGGGGACTGAAGCTTTCTTT.

This clonotype has at least ten counts. In nucleotides, the CDR3 is TGTGCCAGCAGCTCTCAACCCGGGGGAGGCCAAGAGACCCAGTACTTC. It codes for CASSSQPGGGQETQYF. The V gene is TRBV7-2, the J gene TRBJ2-5; weak D call: TRBD2 (6 bases). The CDR3 length is 16 residues. Trimming took off 4 bases at V and 1 base at J, with 16 bases between the two ends. Per germline, CDR1 SGHTA and CDR2 FQGNSA.

This clonotype was detected many times. The V gene is TRBV11-2, the J gene TRBJ2-3; 15 bases are a match to TRBD2. Germline trimming cut 3 bases from V and 2 bases from J; bases unmatched to any gene: 6. This CDR3 is built from 18 residues. Per germline, CDR1 SGHAT and CDR2 FQNNGV. DNA for the CDR3: TGTGCCAGCAGCTTCGGACTAGCGGGGGGGCGTGTCACAGATACGCAGTATTTT. Translating gives CASSFGLAGGRVTDTQYF.

This clonotype was seen many times. The rearrangement links TRBV10-3 to TRBJ2-3; D is unclear. CDR1 is ENHRY, CDR2 SYGVKD, per germline. CDR3 length: 13 residues. V was pared by 7 bases and J by 3 bases, with 11 bases between. The CDR3 is CAITADGTDTQYF. The CDR3 region has the DNA TGTGCCATCACCGCGGACGGTACAGATACGCAGTATTTT.

Only a few counts were recorded for this clonotype. The chain carries TRBV20-1 and TRBJ2-6, with D unclear. Trimming shortened V by 0 bases and J by 5 bases, and 11 bases separated the two germline ends. The V gene's germline CDR1 is DFQATT and CDR2 SNEGSKA (reference sequence). The CDR3 covers 15 residues. The CDR3, as DNA: TGCAGTGCTAGAGAGTCTACCGATAGGGCCAACGTCCTGACTTTC. Protein: CSARESTDRANVLTF.

At least ten counts were recorded for this clonotype. This chain links TRBV5-1 with TRBJ2-7; possible D gene TRBD1, 6 bases. The CDR3 sequence is 13 residues long. Trimming cost V 1 base and J 2 bases, with 7 bases left between them. Per the germline V gene, CDR1 is SGHRS and CDR2 is YFSETQ. The chain's CDR3 is CASSLQGTYEQYF. The CDR3 nucleotides are TGCGCCAGCAGCTTGCAGGGGACCTACGAGCAGTACTTC.

This clonotype has more than one count but fewer than ten. V gene TRBV5-1 combines with J gene TRBJ2-1; 13 nucleotides line up with TRBD2. V dropped 3 bases and J dropped 4; count of bases not matched to a gene: 1. This CDR3 has 15 residues. The germline V gene encodes CDR1 SGHRS and CDR2 YFSETQ. CDR3 nucleotides: TGCGCCAGCAGCTGGGGACTAGCGGGATACAATGAGCAGTTCTTC. Translation: CASSWGLAGYNEQFF.